This TCR beta chain is drawn from a study of beta chain features in type 1 diabetes. Study observations and caveats: More deletions and fewer insertions at VDJ junctions were seen in type 1 diabetes patients. The study left unresolved whether HLA type influences TCRB rearrangement.

Investigators reverse transcribed all isolated RNA, so they sequenced expressed TCRB transcripts. Data came from immunoSEQ multiplex PCR; TCRdb stores just in-frame clones and leaves some out. This sample has about 290,000 clones, with about 8% found just once. This clone was found a few times. Its antigen is not known. The CDR3 is 14 residues long. Trimming took 4 bases from V and 5 from J; bases not matched to a gene: 7. The germline V gene has CDR1 SGDLS and CDR2 YYNGEE. Researchers reported sorting CD4+ naive, central memory, regulatory and stem cell-like memory cells via CD45RO/CCR7/CD25/CD127/CD95/CD27. Purities in excess of 95% were seen in all sorted populations.

V and J are TRBV9 and TRBJ2-5; 8 bases map to TRBD2. The receptor's source is a woman aged 18-30 years in good health. Sequences were obtained from central memory CD4+ T cells from blood. The CDR3 bases are TGTGCCAGCAGCCGGGGACTAGAGGGGGAGACCCAGTACTTC. It translates to CASSRGLEGETQYF. The variable domain in full, completed from reference TRBV9 and TRBJ2-5, reads DSGVTQTPKHLITATGQRVTLRCSPRSGDLSVYWYQQSLDQGLQFLIQYYNGEERAKGNILERFSAQQFPDLHSELNLSSLELGDSALYFCASSRGLEGETQYFGPGTRLLVL.